Following are 8 T cell receptor beta chains from one sample sequenced in a study of T cell changes during pregnancy in multiple sclerosis. The method was immunoSEQ multiplex PCR; TCRdb's version includes in-frame clones alone and lacks a portion of them. This table holds fewer than 85,000 clones, 80% to 95% found once. The sequencing used peripheral blood, collected in the third trimester of pregnancy. The receptors derive from a female donor in good health, enrolled as a control in a pregnancy study.

V and J are TRBV5-4 and TRBJ2-3, with 13 bases lining up with TRBD2. Losses at the gene ends were 3 bases for V and 4 bases for J; bases not matched to a gene: 5. The germline CDR1 and CDR2 sequences are SGHNT and YYREEE (reference sequence). The CDR3 loop spans 16 amino acids. CDR3 coding DNA: TGTGCCAGCAGCTGGGGACTAGCGGGACAGTCAGATACGCAGTATTTT. Translated, it gives CASSWGLAGQSDTQYF.

This clone was seen only once. The gene calls are TRBV7-3 and TRBJ2-1; TRBD2 agrees at 7 bases. There are 16 residues in the CDR3. V was pared by 3 bases and J by 6 bases, with 11 bases of the junction left unmatched. CDR1 and CDR2 (germline): SGHTA, FQGTGA. The chain's CDR3 is CASSLNGGGVRNEQFF. CDR3 DNA sequence: TGTGCCAGCAGCTTGAATGGGGGAGGGGTTCGCAATGAGCAGTTCTTC.

The chain employs TRBV9 and TRBJ1-2; 8 bases match TRBD1. In germline, CDR1 is SGDLS, CDR2 YYNGEE. V lost 0 bases to trimming and J lost 6 bases; unmatched junction nucleotides: 4. The CDR3 contains 14 residues. CDR3 amino acids: CASSVDTGGDGYTF. The CDR3 DNA follows: TGTGCCAGCAGCGTAGATACAGGGGGTGATGGCTACACCTTC.

The chain has TRBV7-9 and TRBJ2-7, with TRBD1 matching over 7 bases. In germline, CDR1 is SEHNR, CDR2 FQNEAQ (reference sequence). The CDR3 extends over 16 amino acids. V shed 2 bases and J 3 bases; nucleotides not matched to a gene: 10. CDR3 nucleotides: TGTGCCAGCAGCTTACTGCAAGGGACAGATGACTACGAGCAGTACTTC. As protein: CASSLLQGTDDYEQYF.

The CDR3 DNA is TGTGCCAGCAGCTTAGGCCGCTTCGCAGGGAAAAATGAAAAACTGTTTTTT. Its protein is CASSLGRFAGKNEKLFF. The chain carries TRBV7-9 and TRBJ1-4; D is perhaps TRBD1 (5 bases). The CDR3 runs to 17 residues. The germline V gene encodes CDR1 SEHNR and CDR2 FQNEAQ (reference sequence). V lost 1 base and J lost 5, with 17 bases in between. Based on the CDR3 plus reference TRBV7-9 and TRBJ1-4, the full variable domain is DTGVSQNPRHKITKRGQNVTFRCDPISEHNRLYWYRQTLGQGPEFLTYFQNEAQLEKSRLLSDRFSAERPKGSFSTLEIQRTEQGDSAMYLCASSLGRFAGKNEKLFFGSGTQLSVL.

J is TRBJ2-7 and V is TRBV9; maybe TRBD2 (5 bases). The CDR3 has 14 residues. CDR1 and CDR2 (germline): SGDLS, YYNGEE. V was trimmed by 0 bases and J by 4 bases, leaving 11 bases between them. CDR3: CASSVVRRVYEQYF. The DNA for the CDR3 is TGTGCCAGCAGCGTAGTTCGGCGGGTATACGAGCAGTACTTC.

The chain uses TRBV11-1 and TRBJ2-1; weak D call: TRBD2 (9 bases). The CDR3 contains 16 residues. Germline loops: CDR1 SGHAT, CDR2 FQDESV (reference sequence). V lost 6 bases and J lost 4, with 19 bases in between. CDR3 DNA: TGTGCCAGCAGTCCAGGGGGCGGGGGGGTGTACAATGAGCAGTTCTTC. It codes for CASSPGGGGVYNEQFF.

The rearrangement joins TRBV2 to TRBJ1-2; D remains ambiguous. The germline CDR1 and CDR2 sequences are SNHLY and FYNNEI. V dropped 8 bases and J dropped 6 bases, with 16 bases sitting between them. This CDR3 region has 13 residues. The CDR3 DNA sequence: TGTGCCAGCTCCATCTCCGGTGCCCATGGCTACACCTTC. This sequence encodes CASSISGAHGYTF. The full variable domain, its missing parts supplied by reference TRBV2 and TRBJ1-2, is EPEVTQTPSHQVTQMGQEVILRCVPISNHLYFYWYRQILGQKVEFLVSFYNNEISEKSEIFDDQFSVERPDGSNFTLKIRSTKLEDSAMYFCASSISGAHGYTFGSGTRLTVV.